Following are 32 T cell receptor beta chains from one sample sequenced in a study of blood T cells in healthy people across ages (dated by TCRdb to the mid-2010s). Receptor amplification or capture employed 5' RACE. Sequencer: Illumina HiSeq 2500. The second PCR ran for roughly 7 to 12 cycles and used a J-beta primer mix along with a sample-barcoded 5' primer. The raw public data were reprocessed by TCRdb itself: fastp quality trimming at Q25, MiXCR clonotype calling, in-frame beta chains only. A single entry per CDR3 protein holds the most common genes and DNA from its merged rows. In this sample the table shows hundreds of thousands of distinct CDR3 sequences, roughly 56% of which occur a single time. The ten largest clones represent roughly 24% of the sample. Input material: blood. The receptors come from a man aged 35 to 55 in good health.

The genes are TRBV29-1 and TRBJ2-7, with D perhaps matching TRBD2 (5 bases). The V end lost 7 bases, the J end lost 4 bases, and 14 bases lay between the germline ends. CDR1 is SQVTM and CDR2 is ANQGSEA in the germline V gene. The CDR3 consists of 12 residues. CDR3 nucleotides: TGCAGCGCGGGGTCCGGGTCGTACGAGCAGTACTTC. This sequence encodes CSAGSGSYEQYF.

The rearrangement links TRBV6-5 to TRBJ1-2; TRBD1 aligns across 9 bases. Losses at the gene ends were 6 bases for V and 7 bases for J; bases not matched to a gene: 12. The CDR3 has 15 residues. Germline V gene lookup returns CDR1 MNHEY and CDR2 SVGAGI. The CDR3 sequence is CASSPELQGAAGYTF. CDR3 sequence (DNA): TGTGCCAGCAGCCCCGAACTACAGGGGGCGGCTGGCTACACCTTC.

The CDR3 here is CASSVESFPETPVTGELFF. The CDR3 nucleotides are TGTGCCAGCAGCGTAGAGTCCTTTCCGGAGACTCCTGTCACCGGGGAGCTGTTTTTT. The rearrangement links TRBV9 to TRBJ2-2; D is uncertain. Trimming pared 0 bases from V and 4 bases from J, leaving 22 bases between. Germline CDR1 reads SGDLS; CDR2 reads YYNGEE. The CDR3 is made up of 19 amino acids.

V and J are TRBV29-1 and TRBJ1-2; TRBD1 might be the D (5 bases). V dropped 6 bases and J dropped 4 bases, with 15 bases sitting between them. The germline CDR1 and CDR2 sequences are SQVTM and ANQGSEA. The CDR3 totals 13 residues. This chain's CDR3 is CSVEEGDSYGYTF. CDR3 nucleotides: TGCAGCGTAGAGGAAGGGGATTCCTATGGCTACACCTTC.

This clonotype was detected only a few times. V and J are TRBV29-1 and TRBJ2-1; no definite D call. Germline CDR1 SQVTM, CDR2 ANQGSEA. This CDR3 region has 15 residues. Trimming shortened V by 3 bases and J by 0 bases, and 12 bases separated the two germline ends. The CDR3 protein is CSVDGTQSSYNEQFF. The CDR3 DNA reads TGCAGCGTTGATGGTACTCAAAGCTCCTACAATGAGCAGTTCTTC.

The rearrangement joins TRBV27 to TRBJ2-7; D is perhaps TRBD2 (6 bases). Trimming took off 0 bases at V and 3 bases at J, with 21 bases between the two ends. This CDR3 is 18 amino acids long. Germline loops: CDR1 MNHEY, CDR2 SMNVEV (reference sequence). CDR3 loop: CASSLSVRRGVPIYEQYF. The CDR3 coding sequence is TGTGCCAGCAGTTTATCGGTCAGGCGGGGAGTACCTATCTACGAGCAGTACTTC.

This chain links TRBV6-5 with TRBJ1-2; D possibly corresponds to TRBD1 (5 bases). V lost 5 bases to trimming and J lost 8 bases, with 15 bases between them. The CDR3 runs 13 residues. Germline V CDR1 and CDR2: MNHEY, SVGAGI. The CDR3 region is CASSGTTGVGYTF. The CDR3 nucleotides read TGTGCCAGCAGTGGGACGACGGGAGTAGGCTACACCTTC.

The V gene is TRBV14, the J gene TRBJ2-3, with D tentatively TRBD1 (6 bases). This CDR3 spans 17 amino acids. The ends were cut back, 0 bases at V and 2 bases at J, with 15 bases in the middle. CDR1 and CDR2 (germline): SGHDN, FVKESK. The CDR3 DNA follows: TGTGCCAGCAGCCAAGATCATAGCAGGGGAAACACAGATACGCAGTATTTT. Translating gives CASSQDHSRGNTDTQYF.

This chain links TRBV28 with TRBJ1-5; 10 bases fit TRBD1. Germline lookup yields CDR1 MDHEN and CDR2 SYDVKM. V was clipped by 5 bases and J by 1 base; unmatched bases: 17. This CDR3 spans 20 amino acids. The CDR3 DNA sequence: TGTGCCAGCAGTCGCGGTGTTTTGGGGACAGGGGCGATGAGCAATCAGCCCCAGCATTTT. It translates to CASSRGVLGTGAMSNQPQHF.

This clonotype was seen a single time. An end of the junction differs from the germline gene, which may be a read error. The chain recombines TRBV7-7 with TRBJ2-5, with 7 bases fitting TRBD1. The V gene's germline CDR1 is SSHAT and CDR2 FNYEAQ (reference sequence). The CDR3 runs to 14 residues. CDR3 in amino acids: CASSRSGQQETQYF. The DNA for the CDR3 is TGTGCTAGCAGCCGCTCGGGACAGCAAGAGACCCAGTACTTC.

The sample holds a few counts of this clonotype. The chain links TRBV20-1 to TRBJ2-1; D remains ambiguous. The CDR3 is 12 residues long. Germline loops: CDR1 DFQATT, CDR2 SNEGSKA (reference sequence). Between the trimmed V and J ends, which lost 2 bases and 3 bases, there was a span of 5 bases. The chain's CDR3 is CSARSDYNEQFF. DNA for the CDR3: TGCAGTGCTAGATCCGACTACAATGAGCAGTTCTTC.

The V and J genes are TRBV7-2 and TRBJ2-7, with 9 nucleotides matching TRBD1. Losses at the gene ends were 3 bases for V and 3 bases for J; bases not matched to a gene: 6. Germline lookup yields CDR1 SGHTA and CDR2 FQGNSA. This CDR3 contains 15 residues. The CDR3 reads CASSFGGTGNYEQYF. DNA of the CDR3: TGTGCCAGCAGCTTCGGCGGGACAGGGAACTACGAGCAGTACTTC.

This clonotype was seen a handful of times. The chain combines TRBV29-1 with TRBJ2-5; tentative D call: TRBD1 (6 bases). CDR1 SQVTM and CDR2 ANQGSEA come from the germline V gene. With 4 bases removed from V and 7 bases from J, the gap between germline ends came to 10 bases. The CDR3 covers 11 residues. The CDR3 region has the DNA TGCAGCGTTGTCAGGGGCGGGACCCAGTACTTC. It codes for CSVVRGGTQYF.

This clonotype was counted a few times. This chain connects TRBV6-2 or TRBV6-3 to TRBJ2-7, with 11 nucleotides matching TRBD2. Germline V CDR1 and CDR2: MNHEY, SVGEGT. Unmatched junction bases numbered 7, after V lost 6 bases and J lost 3 bases. The CDR3 has 15 amino acids. The CDR3 sequence: CASRPTSGGNYEQYF. CDR3 DNA sequence: TGTGCCAGCAGACCAACTAGCGGGGGAAACTACGAGCAGTACTTC.

The count of this clonotype is one. The chain employs TRBV20-1 and TRBJ2-1; D unresolved. Between the trimmed V and J ends, which lost 0 bases and 0 bases, there was a span of 9 bases. Germline V gene lookup returns CDR1 DFQATT and CDR2 SNEGSKA (reference sequence). This CDR3 has 15 amino acids. This CDR3 is CSARDVQYSYNEQFF. The CDR3 DNA sequence: TGCAGTGCTAGAGATGTCCAGTACTCCTACAATGAGCAGTTCTTC.

This rearrangement joins TRBV5-1 to TRBJ2-7; D ambiguous. V lost 6 bases to trimming and J lost 7 bases, with 11 bases between them. The length of the CDR3 is 11 residues. From germline, CDR1 is SGHRS and CDR2 YFSETQ. CDR3 region: CASILDNEQYF. In DNA, the CDR3 is TGCGCCAGCATCCTTGACAATGAGCAGTACTTC.

This clonotype was observed a handful of times. The chain employs TRBV7-3 and TRBJ2-5; 7 positions match TRBD1. The V and J ends lost 6 bases and 2 bases, in that order; junction bases with no gene match: 3. CDR1 and CDR2 from the germline V gene are SGHTA and FQGTGA. The CDR3 sequence is 13 residues long. The CDR3 nucleotides read TGTGCCAGCAGTAGGGGGCCGCAAGAGACCCAGTACTTC. Translation gives CASSRGPQETQYF.

The V and J genes are TRBV7-9 and TRBJ2-5, with D possibly called TRBD1 or TRBD2 (5 bases each). Trimming pared 8 bases from V and 1 base from J, leaving 11 bases between. Germline V gene lookup returns CDR1 SEHNR and CDR2 FQNEAQ (reference sequence). The CDR3 contains 13 residues. CDR3 bases: TGTGCCAGCGTCAGGGACGTCCAAGAGACCCAGTACTTC. Protein: CASVRDVQETQYF.

There are a few counts of this clonotype. The J gene is TRBJ2-5, the V gene TRBV4-1; D is undetermined. Germline V lookup: CDR1 MGHRA, CDR2 YSYEKL. The CDR3 consists of 16 residues. V lost 2 bases to trimming and J lost 2 bases, with 15 bases between them. The CDR3 here is CASSQRTGRQQETQYF. CDR3 coding DNA: TGCGCCAGCAGCCAAAGGACGGGCCGCCAACAAGAGACCCAGTACTTC.

This chain uses TRBV6-5 with TRBJ2-6, with 8 nucleotides matching TRBD1. The CDR3 consists of 18 residues. Losses at the gene ends were 4 bases for V and 0 bases for J; bases not matched to a gene: 8. CDR1 and CDR2 from the germline V gene are MNHEY and SVGAGI. CDR3 nucleotides: TGTGCCAGCAGTTCGGGACAGGCGGTTAGCTCTGGGGCCAACGTCCTGACTTTC. It is translated as CASSSGQAVSSGANVLTF.

The chain recombines TRBV24-1 with TRBJ2-2; D is undetermined. The CDR3 is 14 amino acids. The V and J ends lost 10 bases and 6 bases respectively, with 17 bases between them. CDR1 and CDR2 from the germline V gene are KGHDR and SFDVKD. The CDR3 sequence is CATTDASDAGELFF. The CDR3 DNA sequence: TGTGCCACAACGGACGCATCCGACGCCGGGGAGCTGTTTTTT.

This clonotype was observed a few times. V gene TRBV24-1 combines with J gene TRBJ2-5; D may be TRBD2 (6 bases). V was cut by 4 bases and J by 1 base, with 12 bases left in between. The germline V gene encodes CDR1 KGHDR and CDR2 SFDVKD. The CDR3 spans 15 residues. The CDR3 DNA reads TGTGCCACCAGTGACCCCCCGCGGGGCCAAGAGACCCAGTACTTC. It yields the protein CATSDPPRGQETQYF.

The rearrangement uses TRBV20-1 and TRBJ2-3; the match to TRBD2 covers 9 bases. Per the germline V gene, CDR1 is DFQATT and CDR2 is SNEGSKA (reference sequence). The CDR3 covers 16 residues. V shed 5 bases, J shed 3 bases, and the junction held 12 bases outside the gene matches. DNA of the CDR3: TGCAGTGCTCCACGTCGGCTAGCGGGATGGACAGATACGCAGTATTTT. This gives the protein CSAPRRLAGWTDTQYF.

Written as DNA, the CDR3 is TGTGCCAGCAGCCGGAGACAGGTCCCAGGAGCGGATACGCAGTATTTT. Its translation: CASSRRQVPGADTQYF. The chain has TRBV3-1 and TRBJ2-3, with a weak D call TRBD1 (6 bases). Germline CDR1 and CDR2: LGHDT and YNNKEL (reference sequence). V was cut by 4 bases and J by 6 bases, with 20 bases left in between. This CDR3 is built from 16 residues.

The gene calls are TRBV20-1 and TRBJ1-5; D not certain. This CDR3 spans 13 amino acids. The germline gives CDR1 DFQATT, CDR2 SNEGSKA (reference sequence). Between the trimmed V and J ends, which lost 5 bases and 0 bases, there was a span of 8 bases. CDR3 protein: CSAQEYSNQPQHF. CDR3 in DNA: TGCAGTGCTCAAGAGTATAGCAATCAGCCCCAGCATTTT.

This sequence joins TRBV4-3 and TRBJ2-5; D possibly corresponds to TRBD1 (6 bases). This CDR3 is built from 14 residues. In germline, CDR1 is LGHNA, CDR2 YSLEER. Trimming shortened V by 0 bases and J by 5 bases, and 10 bases separated the two germline ends. CDR3 sequence reads: CASSQDTGWETQYF. Here the CDR3 DNA reads TGCGCCAGCAGCCAAGATACAGGGTGGGAGACCCAGTACTTC.

The J gene is TRBJ2-5, the V gene TRBV20-1; D remains ambiguous. The better agreement between TRBJ2-7 and the DNA end casts doubt on the J call. The CDR3 is made up of 13 amino acids. Germline assignment: CDR1 DFQATT and CDR2 SNEGSKA (reference sequence). The CDR3 protein is CSARGGKGHEQYF. As DNA, the CDR3 is TGCAGTGCTAGAGGGGGTAAGGGCCACGAGCAGTACTTC.

The chain recombines TRBV2 with TRBJ1-6; D is unclear. CDR3 length: 13 amino acids. The germline gives CDR1 SNHLY, CDR2 FYNNEI. V lost 10 bases and J 8 bases, leaving 15 bases between the germline ends. The CDR3 loop reads CATHDDGDSPLHF. CDR3 bases: TGTGCCACCCACGATGACGGGGATTCACCCCTCCACTTT.

The table lists this clonotype with a few counts. Germline and junction disagree at one end, which may indicate a read error. The CDR3 DNA reads as TGTGCTAGTGCTTTGTCACAGGGGAGCAATGAGCAGTTCTTC. Its protein is CASALSQGSNEQFF. The chain is built from TRBV12-5 and TRBJ2-1; 7 bases fit TRBD1. The CDR3 length is 14 residues. CDR1 is LGHNT and CDR2 is FRNRAP in the germline V gene.

This clonotype came up once. The chain uses TRBV20-1 and TRBJ2-5; 10 positions match TRBD2. From germline, CDR1 is DFQATT and CDR2 SNEGSKA (reference sequence). CDR3 length: 16 residues. J gave up 2 bases and V 3 bases, and 9 bases lay outside the gene matches. CDR3 in amino acids: CSASGASGGLQETQYF. The CDR3, as DNA: TGCAGTGCTAGCGGGGCTAGCGGGGGACTTCAAGAGACCCAGTACTTC.

V and J are TRBV12-3 or TRBV12-4 and TRBJ2-7; a possible D gene is TRBD2 (6 bases). V gave up 6 bases and J gave up 7 bases, with 19 bases separating them. CDR3 length equals 14 residues. Here the CDR3 DNA reads TGTGCCAGCAGGAGCGGTACCCTTGCGGGGGAGCAGTACTTC. As protein: CASRSGTLAGEQYF.

This chain connects TRBV10-3 to TRBJ2-1; D is ambiguous. V was shortened by 0 bases and J by 7 bases, with 19 bases between the two germline ends. Germline V lookup: CDR1 ENHRY, CDR2 SYGVKD. CDR3 length: 17 amino acids. The CDR3: CAISESPDLIVWNEQFF. In DNA, the CDR3 is TGTGCCATCAGTGAGTCACCAGACCTGATCGTTTGGAATGAGCAGTTCTTC.